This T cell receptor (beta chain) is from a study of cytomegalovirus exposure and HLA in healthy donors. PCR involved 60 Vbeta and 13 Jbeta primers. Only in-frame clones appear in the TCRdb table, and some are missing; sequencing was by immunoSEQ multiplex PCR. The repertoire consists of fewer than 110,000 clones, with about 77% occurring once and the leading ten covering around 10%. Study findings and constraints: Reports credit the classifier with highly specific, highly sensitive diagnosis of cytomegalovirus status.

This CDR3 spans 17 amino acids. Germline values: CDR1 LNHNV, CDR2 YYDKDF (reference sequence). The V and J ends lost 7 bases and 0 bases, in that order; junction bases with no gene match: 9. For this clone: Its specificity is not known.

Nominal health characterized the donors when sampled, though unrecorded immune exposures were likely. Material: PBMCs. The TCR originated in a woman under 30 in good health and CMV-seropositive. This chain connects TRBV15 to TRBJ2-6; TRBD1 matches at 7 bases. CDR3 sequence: CATKKQGYSSGANVLTF. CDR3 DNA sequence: TGTGCCACCAAAAAACAGGGGTATAGCTCTGGGGCCAACGTCCTGACTTTC.